These 27 T cell receptor beta chains came from one sample sequenced in a study of CD8+ T cells in alopecia areata (dated by TCRdb to the late 2010s). Library creation used the immunoSEQ multiplex PCR assay. To provide template for TCR sequencing, every sample had RNA extracted and reverse transcribed into cDNA. Entries here come from immuneACCESS through TCRdb and include only in-frame sequences with V and J called. Some clones fail to appear in such tables; in the studies checked, an unresolved V gene covers under half of the shortfall, and the cause of the remainder is unknown. The sample table records 200,000 to 250,000 clones; approximately 61% of these occur just once. The ten largest make up about 1.3% of the sample. According to the study, the label for this sample's time point signals: baseline before oral tofacitinib. The material was CD4+ T cells sorted from blood, obtained at week 0. These receptors originate from a human donor with alopecia areata.

V is TRBV5-1 and J is TRBJ2-3, with no clear D. V was shortened by 3 bases and J by 0 bases, with 8 bases between the two germline ends. Germline V lookup: CDR1 SGHRS, CDR2 YFSETQ. CDR3 length: 14 residues. In nucleotides, the CDR3 is TGCGCCAGCAGCTACCGATCTAGCACAGATACGCAGTATTTT. Translated, it gives CASSYRSSTDTQYF.

The rearrangement joins TRBV23-1 to TRBJ2-7; the D is unclear. TRBV23-1 is noted as an ORF with a role that remains uncertain. V was pared by 5 bases and J by 8 bases, with 19 bases between. The CDR3 consists of 14 residues. The CDR3 region is CASSYPHDRVQQYF. DNA for the CDR3: TGCGCCAGCAGTTACCCCCACGACCGGGTCCAGCAGTACTTC.

The chain employs TRBV29-1 and TRBJ2-7; no firm D call. Per germline, CDR1 SQVTM and CDR2 ANQGSEA. This CDR3 spans 12 amino acids. Trimming stripped 5 bases from V and 6 bases from J, with 14 bases between. The CDR3 region is CSVYSGRGEQYF. The DNA for the CDR3 is TGCAGCGTTTACTCTGGCCGCGGCGAGCAGTACTTC.

The chain joins TRBV29-1 to TRBJ2-1; TRBD2 matches at 14 bases. Trimming cost V 5 bases and J 0 bases; bases outside gene matches: 15. CDR3 length: 20 residues. Germline CDR1 is SQVTM and CDR2 is ANQGSEA. The CDR3 loop reads CSVRHPAGLAGASSYNEQFF. Written as DNA, the CDR3 is TGCAGCGTTCGCCACCCTGCGGGACTAGCGGGGGCGAGCTCCTACAATGAGCAGTTCTTC.

The sample holds a few counts of this clone. The V and J genes are TRBV29-1 and TRBJ1-2; no reliable D call. The CDR3 runs 13 residues. Germline CDR1 and CDR2: SQVTM and ANQGSEA. Trimming cost V 2 bases and J 8 bases, with 15 bases left between them. CDR3 sequence: CSVEPRTVWGYTF. The CDR3 coding sequence is TGCAGCGTTGAACCGCGGACGGTCTGGGGCTACACCTTC.

The chain joins TRBV7-3 to TRBJ2-1; the D is unclear. Germline V gives CDR1 SGHTA, CDR2 FQGTGA. Trimming pared 3 bases from V and 3 bases from J, leaving 9 bases between. This CDR3 is built from 14 residues. The CDR3 is CASSLSTNYNEQFF. CDR3 nucleotide sequence: TGTGCCAGCAGCTTGTCAACTAACTACAATGAGCAGTTCTTC.

The chain employs TRBV29-1 and TRBJ2-5; D uncertain. V lost 4 bases to trimming and J lost 4 bases, with 7 bases between them. Germline loops: CDR1 SQVTM, CDR2 ANQGSEA. CDR3 length equals 11 residues. CDR3 protein: CSVGKIETQYF. The DNA for the CDR3 is TGCAGCGTTGGCAAAATAGAGACCCAGTACTTC.

The genes are TRBV2 and TRBJ1-6; D remains ambiguous. The V gene lost 4 bases and the J gene lost 6 bases, with 16 bases spanning the gap. The CDR3 spans 16 residues. The germline V gene has CDR1 SNHLY and CDR2 FYNNEI. The CDR3: CASSAEAGRLNSPLHF. In nucleotides, the CDR3 is TGTGCCAGCAGTGCTGAAGCGGGTCGGCTTAATTCACCCCTCCACTTT.

The chain is built from TRBV2 and TRBJ1-1; TRBD1 is a possible D gene (6 bases). V was cut by 1 base and J by 9 bases, with 9 bases left in between. Germline V gene data show CDR1 as SNHLY and CDR2 as FYNNEI. This CDR3 has 12 amino acids. The CDR3 loop is CASSEGRGQAFF. The CDR3 nucleotides are TGTGCCAGCAGTGAAGGCCGGGGGCAAGCTTTCTTT.

The chain links TRBV30 to TRBJ1-1; D is uncertain. CDR1 and CDR2 (germline): GTSNPN, SVGIG (reference sequence). This CDR3 contains 13 residues. With 0 bases removed from V and 11 bases from J, the gap between germline ends came to 16 bases. The CDR3: CAWSVLGPGAAFF. The CDR3 DNA follows: TGTGCCTGGAGTGTACTAGGTCCAGGCGCGGCTTTCTTT.

The genes are TRBV30 and TRBJ1-2, with D tentatively TRBD1 (6 bases). This CDR3 is 16 amino acids long. Germline CDR1 and CDR2: GTSNPN and SVGIG (reference sequence). V was clipped by 5 bases and J by 3 bases, with 22 bases between them. The CDR3 nucleotides are TGTGCCTGGGCCCCCTACCGTATAGGGGGTTACTATGGCTACACCTTC. Amino acid sequence: CAWAPYRIGGYYGYTF.

This chain joins TRBV7-3 and TRBJ2-1, with D unclear. V was shortened by 1 base and J by 7 bases, with 5 bases between the two germline ends. The CDR3 contains 12 residues. Per the germline V gene, CDR1 is SGHTA and CDR2 is FQGTGA. The CDR3: CASSLRGNEQFF. CDR3 sequence (DNA): TGTGCCAGCAGCTTAAGAGGAAATGAGCAGTTCTTC.

The chain combines TRBV9 with TRBJ1-5; D is possibly TRBD1 (6 bases). This CDR3 comprises 13 residues. V lost 4 bases, J lost 6 bases, and 11 bases lay in between. Germline V gene sequence: CDR1 SGDLS, CDR2 YYNGEE. This CDR3 is CASSPGHGQPQHF. The CDR3 DNA reads TGTGCCAGCAGCCCGGGACACGGTCAGCCCCAGCATTTT. The whole variable domain, remainder taken from reference TRBV9 and TRBJ1-5, is DSGVTQTPKHLITATGQRVTLRCSPRSGDLSVYWYQQSLDQGLQFLIQYYNGEERAKGNILERFSAQQFPDLHSELNLSSLELGDSALYFCASSPGHGQPQHFGDGTRLSIL.

The gene calls are TRBV10-3 and TRBJ1-2; TRBD1 might be the D (5 bases). This CDR3 is built from 19 residues. Between the trimmed V and J ends, which lost 2 bases and 5 bases, there was a span of 27 bases. The germline V gene has CDR1 ENHRY and CDR2 SYGVKD. This CDR3 reads CAISEPDGSRRGFMYGYTF. The CDR3 DNA is TGTGCCATCAGTGAGCCCGATGGGTCTCGGCGGGGCTTTATGTATGGCTACACCTTC.

CDR3 in amino acids: CASRGTPTSTDTQYF. The CDR3, as DNA: TGTGCCAGCAGGGGTACGCCTACTAGCACAGATACGCAGTATTTT. This chain joins TRBV5-4 and TRBJ2-3; D is ambiguous. This CDR3 contains 15 residues. Between the trimmed V and J ends, which lost 5 bases and 0 bases, there was a span of 13 bases. In germline, CDR1 is SGHNT, CDR2 YYREEE (reference sequence).

V is TRBV29-1 and J is TRBJ2-4; tentative D call: TRBD2 (6 bases). Germline V gives CDR1 SQVTM, CDR2 ANQGSEA. CDR3 length: 17 residues. V was trimmed by 0 bases and J by 5 bases, leaving 20 bases between them. The CDR3 DNA follows: TGCAGCGTTGAAGATATTGTGGGGACTGAATGGGAAAACATTCAGTACTTC. It translates to CSVEDIVGTEWENIQYF.

In this sample, this clone turned up a few times. The chain links TRBV10-3 to TRBJ2-7, with 7 bases that match TRBD1. After removal of 0 bases from V and 10 bases from J, the junction contained 9 bases not matched to a gene. The CDR3 has 14 residues. Germline V gives CDR1 ENHRY, CDR2 SYGVKD. CDR3 nucleotide sequence: TGTGCCATCAGTGAGTCGACAGGGACACAAAACCAGTACTTC. Translation: CAISESTGTQNQYF.

This clone was detected only a few times. The V gene is TRBV9, the J gene TRBJ2-3; weak D call: TRBD1 (6 bases). V lost 0 bases to trimming and J lost 2 bases, with 13 bases between them. The CDR3 consists of 16 residues. CDR1 and CDR2 from the germline V gene are SGDLS and YYNGEE. The CDR3 loop is CASSVVVGAATDTQYF. The CDR3 DNA reads as TGTGCCAGCAGCGTAGTGGTGGGGGCCGCCACAGATACGCAGTATTTT.

This sequence joins TRBV19 and TRBJ2-7; the match to TRBD1 covers 9 bases. The V segment lost 4 bases and the J segment 4 bases; nucleotides outside the gene matches: 5. Germline V gives CDR1 LNHDA, CDR2 SQIVND (reference sequence). The length of the CDR3 is 14 residues. CDR3 DNA: TGTGCCAGTAGTACGGGACAGGGAAGTTACGAGCAGTACTTC. Amino acids: CASSTGQGSYEQYF.

The V and J genes are TRBV6-1 and TRBJ1-4, with 8 bases lining up with TRBD1. The CDR3 runs 14 residues. Germline assignment: CDR1 MNHNS and CDR2 SASEGT. The J segment lost 7 bases and the V segment lost 1 base, leaving 2 bases of the junction unmatched. This chain's CDR3 is CASSEGTGSEKLFF. CDR3 nucleotides: TGTGCCAGCAGTGAAGGGACAGGGAGTGAAAAACTGTTTTTT.

V gene TRBV9 combines with J gene TRBJ2-5, with TRBD2 matching over 9 bases. CDR1 SGDLS and CDR2 YYNGEE come from the germline V gene. The CDR3 has 15 residues. V was clipped by 3 bases and J by 2 bases; unmatched bases: 5. In nucleotides, the CDR3 is TGTGCCAGCAGCGCCGCGGGGGGGCGGCAAGAGACCCAGTACTTC. As protein: CASSAAGGRQETQYF.

This chain uses TRBV2 with TRBJ2-2, with 8 bases lining up with TRBD1. The V gene's germline CDR1 is SNHLY and CDR2 FYNNEI. With V trimmed by 6 bases and J by 3 bases, 6 bases remained unmatched. The CDR3 contains 15 residues. The CDR3 coding sequence is TGTGCCAGCAGCAGGACAGGGCGGGACACCGGGGAGCTGTTTTTT. It is translated as CASSRTGRDTGELFF.

This clone appeared a few times. Written as DNA, the CDR3 is TGCAGTGCTAGGACCGGCCACGAGCAGTACTTC. Translated: CSARTGHEQYF. V usage is TRBV20-1 and J usage is TRBJ2-7; D remains unclear. Germline V gene sequence: CDR1 DFQATT, CDR2 SNEGSKA (reference sequence). The germline V and J ends were trimmed by 3 bases and 5 bases, with 8 bases remaining between them. The CDR3 is 11 residues long.

This chain joins TRBV30 and TRBJ1-2; possible D gene TRBD1, 5 bases. Germline CDR1 and CDR2: GTSNPN and SVGIG (reference sequence). The CDR3 loop spans 12 amino acids. Trimming stripped 4 bases from V and 2 bases from J, with 8 bases between. CDR3 loop: CAWTQGNYGYTF. CDR3 coding DNA: TGTGCCTGGACGCAGGGCAACTATGGCTACACCTTC.

The sample holds a few counts of this clone. The chain uses TRBV29-1 and TRBJ2-2, with 8 bases fitting TRBD1. This CDR3 has 13 residues. Germline V CDR1 and CDR2: SQVTM, ANQGSEA. Trimming removed 5 bases from V and 4 bases from J; junction bases left unmatched: 3. The CDR3 nucleotides read TGCAGCGTTAAAACAGGGGGCACCGGGGAGCTGTTTTTT. This translates into CSVKTGGTGELFF.

The CDR3 sequence: CASSPGPWSSYNSPLHF. CDR3 nucleotides: TGTGCCAGCAGCCCGGGACCGTGGAGCTCCTATAATTCACCCCTCCACTTT. This chain joins TRBV5-6 and TRBJ1-6, with D tentatively TRBD1 (5 bases). In germline, CDR1 is SGHDT, CDR2 YYEEEE. The CDR3 has 17 amino acids. With 4 bases removed from V and 0 bases from J, the gap between germline ends came to 14 bases.

The chain uses TRBV5-4 and TRBJ2-1; 7 bases match TRBD1. V lost 3 bases to trimming and J lost 6 bases; unmatched junction nucleotides: 0. Germline CDR1 SGHNT, CDR2 YYREEE (reference sequence). The CDR3 extends over 12 amino acids. The CDR3 DNA sequence: TGTGCCAGCAGCTACAGGGGCAATGAGCAGTTCTTC. This gives the protein CASSYRGNEQFF.